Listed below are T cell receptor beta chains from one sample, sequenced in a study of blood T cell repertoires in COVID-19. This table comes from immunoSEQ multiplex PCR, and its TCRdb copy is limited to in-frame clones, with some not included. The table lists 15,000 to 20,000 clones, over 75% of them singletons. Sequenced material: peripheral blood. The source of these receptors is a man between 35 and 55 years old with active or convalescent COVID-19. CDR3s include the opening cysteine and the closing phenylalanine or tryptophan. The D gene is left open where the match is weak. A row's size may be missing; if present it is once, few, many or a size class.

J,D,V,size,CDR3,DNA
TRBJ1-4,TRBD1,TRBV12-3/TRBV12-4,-,CASALGQEKLFF,TGTGCCAGCGCCCTGGGACAGGAAAAACTGTTTTTT
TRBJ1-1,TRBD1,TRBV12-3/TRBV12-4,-,CASSGTGAFF,TGTGCCAGCAGTGGGACAGGGGCTTTCTTT
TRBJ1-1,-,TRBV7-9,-,CASSQGTMNTEAFF,TGTGCCAGCAGCCAGGGGACCATGAACACTGAAGCTTTCTTT
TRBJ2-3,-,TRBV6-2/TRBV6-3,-,CASSYTQGADTQYF,TGTGCCAGCAGTTACACACAGGGCGCAGATACGCAGTATTTT
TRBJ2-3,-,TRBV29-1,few,CSGATDTQYF,TGCAGCGGGGCCACAGATACGCAGTATTTT
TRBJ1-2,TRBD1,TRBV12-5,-,CASGRRDRDGEFHGYTF,TGTGCTAGTGGTCGTCGGGACAGGGATGGGGAATTTCATGGCTACACCTTC
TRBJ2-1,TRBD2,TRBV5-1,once,CASRDILAGGPREQFF,TGCGCCAGCAGGGATATACTAGCGGGGGGGCCCCGTGAGCAGTTCTTC
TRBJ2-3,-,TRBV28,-,CASSLGGEGTDTQYF,TGTGCCAGCAGTTTAGGTGGAGAGGGCACAGATACGCAGTATTTT
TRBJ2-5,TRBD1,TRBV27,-,CASSSGTGGVETQYF,TGTGCCAGCAGTTCCGGGACAGGGGGGGTAGAGACCCAGTACTTC
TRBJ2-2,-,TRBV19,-,CASSPHGNTGELFF,TGTGCCAGTAGTCCCCACGGTAATACCGGGGAGCTGTTTTTT
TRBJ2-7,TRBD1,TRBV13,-,CASSSTNRGKSSYEQYF,TGTGCCAGCAGCTCCACGAACAGGGGAAAGAGTTCCTACGAGCAGTACTTC
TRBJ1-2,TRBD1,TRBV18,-,CASSPAMTGGGYTF,TGTGCCAGCTCACCCGCTATGACAGGGGGCGGCTACACCTTC
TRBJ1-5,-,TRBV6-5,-,CASTPGGNQPQHF,TGTGCCAGCACTCCGGGTGGCAATCAGCCCCAGCATTTT
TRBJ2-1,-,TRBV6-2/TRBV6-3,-,CASSHSGLPYNEQFF,TGTGCCAGCAGCCACTCGGGGTTGCCATACAATGAGCAGTTCTTC
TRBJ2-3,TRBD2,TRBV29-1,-,CSANPPSGGGDTQYF,TGCAGCGCCAACCCCCCTAGCGGGGGCGGGGATACGCAGTATTTT
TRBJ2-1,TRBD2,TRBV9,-,CASSAWEGQMINEQFF,TGTGCCAGCAGCGCCTGGGAGGGGCAGATGATCAATGAGCAGTTCTTC
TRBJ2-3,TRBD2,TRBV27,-,CASSLVSGGPTDTQYF,TGTGCCAGCAGTTTAGTTAGCGGGGGCCCCACAGATACGCAGTATTTT
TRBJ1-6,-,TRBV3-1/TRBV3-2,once,CASSQDFPTGTNSPLHF,TGTGCCAGCAGCCAAGATTTCCCGACAGGCACCAATTCACCCCTCCACTTT
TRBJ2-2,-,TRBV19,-,CASSIRGNTGELFF,TGTGCCAGTAGTATACGGGGGAACACCGGGGAGCTGTTTTTT
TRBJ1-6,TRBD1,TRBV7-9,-,CASSWTGDHSPLHF,TGTGCCAGCAGCTGGACAGGGGACCATTCACCCCTCCACTTT
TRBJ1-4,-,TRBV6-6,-,CASRPGISNGNEKLFF,TGTGCCAGCAGACCAGGGATCTCCAATGGGAATGAAAAACTGTTTTTT
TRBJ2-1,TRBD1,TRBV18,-,CASSLGLQGGNNEQFF,TGTGCCAGCTCACTTGGACTACAGGGGGGAAACAATGAGCAGTTCTTC
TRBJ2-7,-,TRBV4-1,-,CASSQMGRRGSDEQYF,TGCGCCAGCAGCCAGATGGGGAGACGAGGGTCCGACGAGCAGTACTTC
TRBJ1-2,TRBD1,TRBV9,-,CASSTQPTGSNYGYTF,TGTGCCAGCAGCACCCAGCCGACAGGGTCTAACTATGGCTACACCTTC